These 9 T cell receptor beta chains were all obtained from the same sample, sequenced in a study of cytomegalovirus exposure and HLA in healthy donors. The PCR used 60 Vbeta and 13 Jbeta primers. Using immunoSEQ multiplex PCR, the repertoire was profiled, and TCRdb retains in-frame clones only, with some absent. The data hold 180,000 or so clones, with about 81% observed a single time. The specimen sequenced was PBMCs. The receptors derive from a man aged 35-49 years in good health and CMV-seronegative.

This chain joins TRBV9 and TRBJ1-1; D unresolved. Germline lookup yields CDR1 SGDLS and CDR2 YYNGEE. V lost 0 bases and J lost 2, with 11 bases in between. The CDR3 totals 15 residues. DNA for the CDR3: TGTGCCAGCAGCGTAGGGGTAGGGAGTAACACTGAAGCTTTCTTT. It yields the protein CASSVGVGSNTEAFF. The full variable domain, in which reference TRBV9 and TRBJ1-1 provide the parts outside the CDR3, is DSGVTQTPKHLITATGQRVTLRCSPRSGDLSVYWYQQSLDQGLQFLIQYYNGEERAKGNILERFSAQQFPDLHSELNLSSLELGDSALYFCASSVGVGSNTEAFFGQGTRLTVV.

The chain combines TRBV28 with TRBJ2-5; 8 bases fit TRBD1. The CDR3 is 14 residues long. Trimming cost V 7 bases and J 0 bases; bases outside gene matches: 4. CDR1 and CDR2 (germline): MDHEN, SYDVKM. The CDR3 protein is CASTRQGYQETQYF. The CDR3, as DNA: TGTGCCAGCACCAGACAGGGGTACCAAGAGACCCAGTACTTC. The full variable domain, with the rest looked up from reference TRBV28 and TRBJ2-5, is DVKVTQSSRYLVKRTGEKVFLECVQDMDHENMFWYRQDPGLGLRLIYFSYDVKMKEKGDIPEGYSVSREKKERFSLILESASTNQTSMYLCASTRQGYQETQYFGPGTRLLVL.

This clone has only one observation. The J gene is TRBJ2-5, the V gene TRBV30, with TRBD1 matching over 9 bases. Germline CDR1 GTSNPN, CDR2 SVGIG (reference sequence). The CDR3 sequence is 16 residues long. Germline trimming cut 2 bases from V and 5 bases from J; bases unmatched to any gene: 12. Written as DNA, the CDR3 is TGTGCCTGGAGTAACCCCCGACAGGGGGTGGGCGAGACCCAGTACTTC. Translated: CAWSNPRQGVGETQYF.

This chain uses TRBV10-3 with TRBJ2-7; D is possibly TRBD1 (9 bases). This CDR3 spans 15 amino acids. Trimming took 8 bases from V and 5 from J, leaving 22 bases between them. Germline lookup yields CDR1 ENHRY and CDR2 SYGVKD. The CDR3 is CAIREGTGYTDEQYF. CDR3 in DNA: TGTGCCATCCGGGAGGGGACAGGGTATACGGACGAGCAGTACTTC.

The chain carries TRBV29-1 and TRBJ1-2; D is perhaps TRBD1 (6 bases). The CDR3 has 13 residues. Trimming removed 0 bases from V and 8 bases from J, with 13 bases in between. The V gene's germline CDR1 is SQVTM and CDR2 ANQGSEA. The CDR3 sequence: CSVEDRGARGYTF. The CDR3 DNA sequence: TGCAGCGTTGAAGATCGGGGGGCGCGGGGCTACACCTTC.

This chain links TRBV19 with TRBJ1-3; 7 nucleotides agree with TRBD1. CDR3 length equals 15 residues. The V segment lost 5 bases and the J segment 0 bases; nucleotides outside the gene matches: 4. Germline CDR1 is LNHDA and CDR2 is SQIVND (reference sequence). This chain's CDR3 is CASSPGGYSGNTIYF. The CDR3 DNA reads as TGTGCCAGTAGTCCAGGGGGTTACTCTGGAAACACCATATATTTT. Variable domain in full (rest from reference TRBV19 and TRBJ1-3): DGGITQSPKYLFRKEGQNVTLSCEQNLNHDAMYWYRQDPGQGLRLIYYSQIVNDFQKGDIAEGYSVSREKKESFPLTVTSAQKNPTAFYLCASSPGGYSGNTIYFGEGSWLTVV.

The chain has TRBV30 and TRBJ1-4; 7 bases map to TRBD1. CDR3 length equals 15 residues. Per germline, CDR1 GTSNPN and CDR2 SVGIG (reference sequence). The ends lost 8 bases at V and 2 bases at J; junction bases unmatched: 11. The CDR3 DNA follows: TGTGCCGGCCGACAGGGATCCGTCACTAATGAAAAACTGTTTTTT. Translating it yields CAGRQGSVTNEKLFF. The full variable domain, its missing parts supplied by reference TRBV30 and TRBJ1-4, is SQTIHQWPATLVQPVGSPLSLECTVEGTSNPNLYWYRQAAGRGLQLLFYSVGIGQISSEVPQNLSASRPQDRQFILSSKKLLLSDSGFYLCAGRQGSVTNEKLFFGSGTQLSVL.

V is TRBV30 and J is TRBJ2-7, with a possible D match to TRBD1 (6 bases). The CDR3 totals 13 residues. The V gene lost 0 bases and the J gene lost 4 bases, with 10 bases spanning the gap. CDR1 and CDR2 (germline): GTSNPN, SVGIG (reference sequence). The DNA for the CDR3 is TGTGCCTGGAGTGTACAGCAGGGGTACGAGCAGTACTTC. This encodes CAWSVQQGYEQYF.

This chain uses TRBV5-6 with TRBJ2-5; TRBD1 is a possible D gene (5 bases). With the DNA end fitting TRBJ2-7 better, the J assignment may be wrong. CDR1 is SGHDT and CDR2 is YYEEEE in the germline V gene. The CDR3 spans 11 residues. The chain's CDR3 is CASSRGYEQYF. The CDR3 DNA sequence: TGTGCCAGCAGCAGGGGATACGAGCAGTACTTC.